What follows is one T cell receptor beta chain and its context. The antigen remains unidentified. The source of the sample is a study of CD8 T cells in Susac syndrome. Study-level points and caveats: The study's TCR sequencing and HLA analysis drew on a certain number of individuals. That number was acknowledged as relatively small.

An amount of RNA that ranged from roughly 0.5 to 1 ug was reverse transcribed with random hexamers. TCR beta CDR3 was amplified by immunoSEQ multiplex PCR. This amplification extended across 54 Vbeta and 13 Jbeta segments. TCRdb processed the immunoSEQ multiplex PCR reads anew with MiXCR; each CDR3 protein has one entry. This sample carries just over 150,000 distinct CDR3 sequences, around 96% of them seen once, and the ten largest clones take over 0.2%. The study sequenced TCR beta in blood CD8+ and CD4+ T cells. Both CD4+ and CD8+ T cells were negatively isolated, and TEMRA cells underwent FACS enrichment. The CDR3 sequence is 13 residues long. Germline V CDR1 and CDR2: SGHDT, YYEEEE. The V and J ends lost 2 bases and 3 bases respectively, with 9 bases between them.

The chain combines TRBV5-6 with TRBJ2-7, with TRBD1 as a possible D gene (6 bases). Input material: CD8+ T cells from PBMCs. This sequence originates from a human donor with multiple sclerosis. CDR3 coding DNA: TGTGCCAGCAGCTTCACAGGGTTCTACGAGCAGTACTTC. This sequence encodes CASSFTGFYEQYF.